This T cell receptor (beta chain) is from a study of blood T cells in healthy people across ages. This CDR3 comprises 14 residues. Per germline, CDR1 SGHTA and CDR2 FQGNSA. The V gene lost 3 bases and the J gene lost 3 bases, with 10 bases spanning the gap. Alongside a J-beta primer mix, a sample-barcoded 5' primer served in a second PCR lasting about 7 to 12 cycles. A 12-random-nucleotide template-switch adaptor tagged each cDNA molecule. Each CDR3 protein gets one entry after TCRdb re-called the 5' RACE reads with MiXCR. The table lists about a million distinct CDR3 sequences, 40% to 60% of them singletons. Every sample yielded at least 6 million isolated PBMCs.

This clonotype was obtained from a man younger than 40 in good health. Sequenced sample: blood. This chain links TRBV7-2 with TRBJ2-3, with D perhaps matching TRBD1 or TRBD2 (5 bases each). As DNA, the CDR3 is TGTGCCAGCAGCTTGGGGGTCCTGACAGATACGCAGTATTTT. Its translation is CASSLGVLTDTQYF.